This TCR beta chain was documented in a study of T cell repertoires in cytomegalovirus infection. Overall study findings and caveats: CMV-specific TCR beta clonotypes restricted by HLA-C were the ones dominating the ex vivo response.

This clonotype occurred a few times. What it binds is unknown. MiXCR, run by TCRdb on the reads, gives a single entry per CDR3 protein. The table includes roughly 160,000 distinct CDR3 sequences, less than 25% detected once. The sequencing used CD8+ T cells from cultured PBMCs, collected from culture after CMV antigen stimulation. This receptor was identified in a human donor in good health (CMV status not recorded). Some clones in this sample may be carry-over from other donors' samples.

CDR3 sequence reads: CASSYQLSLDMEQYF. The CDR3 region has the DNA TGTGCCAGCAGTTACCAGCTGTCTCTTGATATGGAGCAGTACTTC. The chain combines TRBV6-8 with TRBJ2-7; unclear D gene. The germline V gene has CDR1 MNHGY and CDR2 SAAAGT. The CDR3 is 15 residues long. Deletions cut 2 bases from V and 7 bases from J, with 18 bases between.